One sample yielded the 7 T cell receptor beta chains listed below, sequenced in a study of shared clonotypes between healthy human individuals (dated by TCRdb to about 2020). Library generation was performed with the immunoSEQ multiplex PCR assay. Drawn from immuneACCESS, this table holds only the in-frame rearrangements with V and J called that TCRdb kept. Clones are partly lost; checked studies trace under half to an unresolved V gene and leave the rest unexplained. Within this sample are 2,100,000 or so clones, with nearly 97% of them counted one time only. 0.1% to 0.15% of the sample is held by the ten biggest clonotypes. The sample taken for sequencing was naive CD4+ T cells sorted from blood. The cell subset or site label here, explained by the study, means: CD45RA+ positively selected. The receptor source for this set is a man aged 18 to 29 in good health.

This chain connects TRBV14 to TRBJ2-3; D remains ambiguous. Germline CDR1 reads SGHDN; CDR2 reads FVKESK. Trimming took off 4 bases at V and 4 bases at J, with 6 bases between the two ends. CDR3 length: 12 residues. CDR3 protein: CASSPSADTQYF. CDR3 nucleotides: TGTGCCAGCAGCCCGTCCGCAGATACGCAGTATTTT.

The rearrangement links TRBV2 to TRBJ1-5; D perhaps matches TRBD1 (6 bases). The CDR3 totals 16 residues. V shed 6 bases and J shed 2 bases, with 17 bases lying between them. Germline V gene sequence: CDR1 SNHLY, CDR2 FYNNEI. The CDR3 loop is CASRWTGTYGNQPQHF. CDR3 coding DNA: TGTGCCAGCAGATGGACCGGGACATACGGCAATCAGCCCCAGCATTTT. The variable domain in full, with the rest retrieved from reference TRBV2 and TRBJ1-5, is EPEVTQTPSHQVTQMGQEVILRCVPISNHLYFYWYRQILGQKVEFLVSFYNNEISEKSEIFDDQFSVERPDGSNFTLKIRSTKLEDSAMYFCASRWTGTYGNQPQHFGDGTRLSIL.

The chain recombines TRBV4-2 with TRBJ2-7, with unresolved D. V shed 2 bases and J shed 0 bases, with 5 bases lying between them. This CDR3 comprises 13 residues. Germline CDR1 LGHNA, CDR2 YNFKEQ. CDR3 DNA: TGTGCCAGCAGCCAACTAACCTCCTACGAGCAGTACTTC. Translated, it gives CASSQLTSYEQYF.

The genes are TRBV6-5 and TRBJ1-6; D ambiguous. Trimming pared 8 bases from V and 0 bases from J, leaving 11 bases between. Germline assignment: CDR1 MNHEY and CDR2 SVGAGI. The CDR3 spans 15 residues. The CDR3 DNA follows: TGTGCCAGCGGACCTCTAGCCTCCTATAATTCACCCCTCCACTTT. Its translation: CASGPLASYNSPLHF.

This chain joins TRBV2 and TRBJ1-2; tentatively, D is TRBD1 (6 bases). Per the germline V gene, CDR1 is SNHLY and CDR2 is FYNNEI. The CDR3 runs 12 residues. Between the trimmed V and J ends, which lost 3 bases and 8 bases, there was a span of 10 bases. The CDR3 nucleotides are TGTGCCAGCAGTGAGGGGGCTAGCGGCTACACCTTC. Residues: CASSEGASGYTF.

This clone was seen only a few times. V is TRBV6-6 and J is TRBJ1-5, with 8 bases that match TRBD1. The germline V gene encodes CDR1 MNHNY and CDR2 SVGAGI (reference sequence). The CDR3 has 14 residues. Germline trimming cut 6 bases from V and 6 bases from J; bases unmatched to any gene: 7. This CDR3 reads CASREQGERQPQHF. The CDR3 coding sequence is TGTGCCAGCAGAGAACAGGGGGAGCGTCAGCCCCAGCATTTT.

The count of this clone is one. The CDR3 loop is CASSVATWGTEAFF. The DNA of the CDR3 is TGTGCCAGCAGCGTAGCTACGTGGGGCACTGAAGCTTTCTTT. This rearrangement joins TRBV9 to TRBJ1-1; D remains ambiguous. The CDR3 has 14 amino acids. V was cut by 0 bases and J by 4 bases, with 10 bases left in between. Germline CDR1 reads SGDLS; CDR2 reads YYNGEE. The full variable domain, in which reference TRBV9 and TRBJ1-1 provide the parts outside the CDR3, is DSGVTQTPKHLITATGQRVTLRCSPRSGDLSVYWYQQSLDQGLQFLIQYYNGEERAKGNILERFSAQQFPDLHSELNLSSLELGDSALYFCASSVATWGTEAFFGQGTRLTVV.